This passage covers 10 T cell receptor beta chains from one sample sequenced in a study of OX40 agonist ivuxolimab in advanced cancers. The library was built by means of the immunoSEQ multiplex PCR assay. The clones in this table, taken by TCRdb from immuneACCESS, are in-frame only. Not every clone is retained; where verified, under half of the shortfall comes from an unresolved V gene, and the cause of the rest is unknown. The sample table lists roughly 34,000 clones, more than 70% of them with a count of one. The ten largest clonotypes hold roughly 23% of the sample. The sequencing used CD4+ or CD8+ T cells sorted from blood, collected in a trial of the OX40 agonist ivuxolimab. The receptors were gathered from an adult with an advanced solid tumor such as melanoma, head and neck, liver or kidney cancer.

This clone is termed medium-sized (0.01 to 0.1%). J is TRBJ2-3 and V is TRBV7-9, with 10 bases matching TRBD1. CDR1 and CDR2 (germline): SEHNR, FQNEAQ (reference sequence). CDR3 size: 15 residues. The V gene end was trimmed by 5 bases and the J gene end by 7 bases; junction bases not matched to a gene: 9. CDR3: CASSAGTGVTNTQYF. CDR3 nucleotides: TGTGCCAGCAGCGCCGGGACAGGGGTTACAAATACGCAGTATTTT.

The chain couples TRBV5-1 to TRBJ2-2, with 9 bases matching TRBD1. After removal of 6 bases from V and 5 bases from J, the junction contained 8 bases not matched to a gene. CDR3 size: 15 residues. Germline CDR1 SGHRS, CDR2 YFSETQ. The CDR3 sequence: CASKRGQGQTGELFF. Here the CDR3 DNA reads TGCGCCAGCAAGAGAGGACAGGGGCAGACCGGGGAGCTGTTTTTT. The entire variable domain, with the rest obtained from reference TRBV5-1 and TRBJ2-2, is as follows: KAGVTQTPRYLIKTRGQQVTLSCSPISGHRSVSWYQQTPGQGLQFLFEYFSETQRNKGNFPGRFSGRQFSNSRSEMNVSTLELGDSALYLCASKRGQGQTGELFFGEGSRLTVL.

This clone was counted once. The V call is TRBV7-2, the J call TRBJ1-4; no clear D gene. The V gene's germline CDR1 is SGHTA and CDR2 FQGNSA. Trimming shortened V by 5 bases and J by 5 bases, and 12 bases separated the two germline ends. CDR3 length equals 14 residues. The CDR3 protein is CASSPRALNEKLFF. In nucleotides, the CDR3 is TGTGCCAGCAGCCCTAGGGCACTAAATGAAAAACTGTTTTTT.

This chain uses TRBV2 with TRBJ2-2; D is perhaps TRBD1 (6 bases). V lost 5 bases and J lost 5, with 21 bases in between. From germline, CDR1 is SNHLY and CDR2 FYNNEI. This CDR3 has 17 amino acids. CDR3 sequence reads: CASSYSTTGLGTGELFF. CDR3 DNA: TGTGCCAGCAGTTACTCAACCACAGGGTTAGGGACCGGGGAGCTGTTTTTT.

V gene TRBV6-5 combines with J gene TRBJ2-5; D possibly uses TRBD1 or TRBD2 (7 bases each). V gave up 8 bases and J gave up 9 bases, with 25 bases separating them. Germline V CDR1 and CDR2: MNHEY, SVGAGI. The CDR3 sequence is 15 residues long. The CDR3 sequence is CASRAQGSAGVPQYF. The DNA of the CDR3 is TGTGCCAGCCGTGCACAGGGGTCGGCGGGGGTGCCCCAGTACTTC.

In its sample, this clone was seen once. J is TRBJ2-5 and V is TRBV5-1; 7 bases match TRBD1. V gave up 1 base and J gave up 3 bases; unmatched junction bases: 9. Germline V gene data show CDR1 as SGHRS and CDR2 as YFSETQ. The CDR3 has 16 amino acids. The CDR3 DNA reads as TGCGCCAGCAGCTTGCACCCTGGACAGGCGAAAGAGACCCAGTACTTC. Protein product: CASSLHPGQAKETQYF.

This CDR3 is CASTLQGDGTGELFF. CDR3 nucleotides: TGCGCCAGCACCCTTCAGGGAGATGGCACCGGGGAGCTGTTTTTT. J is TRBJ2-2 and V is TRBV5-1, with D possibly called TRBD1 or TRBD2 (5 bases each). Trimming cost V 6 bases and J 4 bases, with 16 bases left between them. Germline-derived CDR1 and CDR2 are SGHRS and YFSETQ. The CDR3 spans 15 residues.

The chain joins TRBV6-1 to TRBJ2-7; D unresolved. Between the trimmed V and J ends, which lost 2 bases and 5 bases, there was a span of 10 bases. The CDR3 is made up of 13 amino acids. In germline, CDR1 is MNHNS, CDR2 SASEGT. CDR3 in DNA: TGTGCCAGCAGTGAAAGGTGGGTCCACGAGCAGTACTTC. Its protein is CASSERWVHEQYF.

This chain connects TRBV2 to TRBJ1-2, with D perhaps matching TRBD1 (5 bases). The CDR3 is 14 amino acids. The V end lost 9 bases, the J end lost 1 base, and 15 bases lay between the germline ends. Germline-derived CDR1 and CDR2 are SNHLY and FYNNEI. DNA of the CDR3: TGTGCCAGTAGGGGCGATTTAGATAACTATGGCTACACCTTC. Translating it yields CASRGDLDNYGYTF.

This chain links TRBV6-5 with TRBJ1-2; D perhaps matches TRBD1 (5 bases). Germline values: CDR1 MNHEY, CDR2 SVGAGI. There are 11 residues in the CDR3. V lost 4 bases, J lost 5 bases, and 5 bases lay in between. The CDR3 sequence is CASSSGYGYTF. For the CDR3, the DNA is TGTGCCAGCAGTTCAGGGTATGGCTACACCTTC.